The clone carrying this T cell receptor beta chain was seen a handful of times. Its cognate antigen is unknown. The entry originates in a study of beta chain features in type 1 diabetes. From germline, CDR1 is SNHLY and CDR2 FYNNEI. Losses at the gene ends were 2 bases for V and 2 bases for J; bases not matched to a gene: 3. The CDR3 runs to 16 residues. Since all of the isolated RNA was reverse transcribed, expressed TCRB transcripts were what got sequenced. Generated by immunoSEQ multiplex PCR, the TCRdb table keeps only in-frame clones and is missing some. Of more than 300,000 clones in the sample, approximately 8% are singletons; the top ten hold around 0.45%. The study's findings and limits: Patients and controls would share equally any PCR tilt toward shorter templates. There was no resolution here of whether HLA type influences TCRB rearrangement.

By way of CD45RO/CCR7/CD25/CD127/CD95/CD27, the CD4+ regulatory, stem cell-like memory, central memory and naive cells were sorted. The chain couples TRBV2 to TRBJ2-1; 10 bases are a match to TRBD2. The sequencing input was central memory CD4+ T cells from blood. The TCR was taken from a woman aged 18-29 years in good health. CDR3 in DNA: TGTGCCAGCAGTGAACTAGCGGGAGTCACCTACAATGAGCAGTTCTTC. Its translation is CASSELAGVTYNEQFF.